The T cell receptor beta chain under discussion was sequenced for a study of blood T cell repertoires in COVID-19. Study as a whole: The study drew acute and convalescent COVID-19 samples from the United States, Italy and Spain.

The length of the CDR3 is 13 residues. CDR1 and CDR2 (germline): LGHDT, YNNKEL (reference sequence). Trimming removed 4 bases at V and 4 bases at J, with 7 bases between. This clone appeared once. In the original analysis: By means of reference gene primer amplification, nucleated cell counts were estimated. Sequenced by immunoSEQ multiplex PCR; TCRdb stores in-frame clones only, minus some. That table furnishes V, J and clone size, whereas the DNA furnished D and trimming. Among under 300,000 clones, roughly 87% were seen once, and the ten largest hold 6% to 9%. J is TRBJ2-2 and V is TRBV3-1 (or the pseudogene TRBV3-2); D perhaps matches TRBD1 (5 bases). The source is a man aged 55 to 70 who had recovered from COVID-19. Sequenced: peripheral blood. The CDR3 nucleotides read TGTGCCAGCAGCCTAACAGGCACCGGGGAGCTGTTTTTT. Protein: CASSLTGTGELFF.